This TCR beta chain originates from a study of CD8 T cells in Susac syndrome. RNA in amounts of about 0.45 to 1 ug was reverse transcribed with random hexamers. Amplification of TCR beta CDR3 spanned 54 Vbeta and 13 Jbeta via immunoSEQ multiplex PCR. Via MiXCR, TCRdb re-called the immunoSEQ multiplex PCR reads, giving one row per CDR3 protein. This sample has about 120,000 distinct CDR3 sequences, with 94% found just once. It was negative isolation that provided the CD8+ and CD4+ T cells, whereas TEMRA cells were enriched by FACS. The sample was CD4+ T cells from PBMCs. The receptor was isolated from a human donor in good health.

The CDR3 spells CASSTDRGYPYEQYF. CDR3 DNA: TGTGCCAGCAGTACCGACAGGGGGTACCCCTACGAGCAGTACTTC. The chain joins TRBV12-3 or TRBV12-4 to TRBJ2-7; 9 bases fit TRBD1. The CDR3 is 15 amino acids. V was pared by 5 bases and J by 2 bases, with 7 bases of the junction left unmatched.